This TCR beta chain is drawn from a study of identical twins. In TCRdb, the 5' RACE reads were re-called with MiXCR into one record per CDR3 protein. The sample shows roughly 540,000 distinct CDR3 sequences, less than 25% of them seen only once. The CDR3 consists of 15 residues. V was clipped by 3 bases and J by 3 bases; unmatched bases: 5. CDR1 and CDR2 (germline): SGHDT, YYEEEE. The same data also contributed to another study, on T cells expressing NK-cell markers. This second study notes: Among the eight sequenced donors, seven tested HCMV-seropositive and one tested seronegative.

The receptor's source is a woman between 18 and 29 years old in good health. The sequenced sample consisted of CD4+ T cells sorted from blood. The chain links TRBV5-6 to TRBJ2-7; 11 nucleotides agree with TRBD2. CDR3 sequence: CASSSRLAGHYEQYF. CDR3 DNA sequence: TGTGCCAGCAGCTCCAGACTAGCGGGACACTACGAGCAGTACTTC.